The clone carrying this TCR beta chain was counted between two and nine times. The data originate from a study of T cells in Graves' hyperthyroidism and ophthalmopathy. In making diagnoses, clinical symptoms, serum thyroxine and TRAb, thyroid ultrasound and orbital computed tomography were all used. Using RNA transcripts as the source, TCR beta CDR3 regions were amplified. RT-PCR in the first round (using the HTBI primer set) targeted the TCR CDR3. Each CDR3 protein is one row after TCRdb ran MiXCR on the multiplex PCR reads. The data contain a few hundred thousand distinct CDR3 sequences, approximately 25% of them seen just once; the ten biggest clones take up over 70%. Per germline, CDR1 SGHKS and CDR2 YYEKEE (reference sequence). The length of the CDR3 is 15 residues. The V and J ends lost 0 bases and 5 bases, in that order; junction bases with no gene match: 3.

The source material was blood. This sequence was found in a man aged 45-65 years with Graves' hyperthyroidism. The chain combines TRBV5-5 with TRBJ2-1; 9 bases agree with TRBD2. The CDR3 DNA reads TGTGCCAGCAGCTTGGTCCCTAGCGGGAACAATGAGCAGTTCTTC. Translating it yields CASSLVPSGNNEQFF.